This is a list of T cell receptor beta chains from one sample in a study of control samples from healthy donors and cancer patients. Some clones are missing from TCRdb's copy, which holds only in-frame ones; the method was immunoSEQ multiplex PCR. This table holds 150,000 to 200,000 clones, roughly 89% found once. Sequencing was performed on blood. These receptors were taken from a woman aged 30 to 39 in good health. The CDR3 runs from the conserved cysteine through the conserved F or W. Fields, in order: clone size, V gene, D gene, J gene, CDR3 protein. The D gene is left open where the match is weak. Clone size appears in some rows only: once, few, many, or a class for an expanded clone.

.	TRBV15	TRBD2	TRBJ2-3	CATSREVAGGGTQYF
once	TRBV7-9	.	TRBJ2-1	CASSFQGSRNEQFF
.	TRBV6-4	TRBD2	TRBJ2-1	CASSDSASGGYNEQFF
.	TRBV2	.	TRBJ1-2	CASSVEARYGYTF
.	TRBV6-5	TRBD1	TRBJ2-3	CASSHGQATDTQYF
.	TRBV2	TRBD1	TRBJ1-1	CASSRTGGSTEAFF
.	TRBV25-1	.	TRBJ1-1	CASSESLKNTEAFF
.	TRBV7-2	TRBD1	TRBJ2-1	CASSSGTGAYNEQFF
.	TRBV4-3	TRBD1	TRBJ2-3	CASSQGQGEDTQYF
once	TRBV28	.	TRBJ1-2	CASSPGGPGYGYTF
.	TRBV7-2	TRBD1	TRBJ1-1	CASSLGQGYNTEAFF
.	TRBV15	.	TRBJ2-3	CATSRDGGATDTQYF
.	TRBV3-1/TRBV3-2	.	TRBJ2-7	CASSQIRYEQYF
.	TRBV7-2	.	TRBJ1-1	CASSFSVNTEAFF
.	TRBV29-1	TRBD2	TRBJ2-7	CSVGGGAYEQYF
.	TRBV5-1	TRBD2	TRBJ2-7	CASSLALAGDAYEQYF
.	TRBV2	.	TRBJ1-5	CASSDTGRGNQPQHF
.	TRBV20-1	TRBD2	TRBJ2-7	CSASRGGPFEQYF
.	TRBV6-5	TRBD1	TRBJ1-5	CASSRQGHNQPQHF
once	TRBV6-1	.	TRBJ1-5	CASSEVGGNHQPQHF
.	TRBV24-1	.	TRBJ1-1	CATSDSRANTEAFF
.	TRBV19	.	TRBJ2-1	CASSIGDNEQFF
.	TRBV10-3	.	TRBJ1-2	CAISEVGAPGYTF
.	TRBV2	.	TRBJ1-2	CASSAGTQPYGYTF